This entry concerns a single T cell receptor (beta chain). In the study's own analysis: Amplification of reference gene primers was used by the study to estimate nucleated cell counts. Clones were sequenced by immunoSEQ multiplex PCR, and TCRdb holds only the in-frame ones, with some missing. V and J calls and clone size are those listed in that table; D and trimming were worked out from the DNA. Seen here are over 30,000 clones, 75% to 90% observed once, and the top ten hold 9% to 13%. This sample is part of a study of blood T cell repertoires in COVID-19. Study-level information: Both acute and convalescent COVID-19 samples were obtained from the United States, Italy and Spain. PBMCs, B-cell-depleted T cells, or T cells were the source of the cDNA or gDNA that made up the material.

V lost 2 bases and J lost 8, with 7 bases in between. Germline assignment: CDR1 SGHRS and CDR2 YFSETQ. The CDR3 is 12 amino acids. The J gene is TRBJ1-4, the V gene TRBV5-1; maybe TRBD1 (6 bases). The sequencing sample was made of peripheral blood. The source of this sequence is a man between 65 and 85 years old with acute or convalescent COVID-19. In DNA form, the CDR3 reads TGCGCCAGCAGCTTCACAGGGGAAAAACTGTTTTTT. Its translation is CASSFTGEKLFF.